This TCR beta chain was found in a study of cytomegalovirus exposure and HLA in healthy donors. The PCR made use of 60 Vbeta and 13 Jbeta primers. Produced via immunoSEQ multiplex PCR; TCRdb's table is partial and in-frame only. The data contain roughly 120,000 clones, approximately 78% of them seen just once; the ten biggest clones take up just under 8.5%. This CDR3 is 14 amino acids long. Germline trimming cut 3 bases from V and 6 bases from J; bases unmatched to any gene: 7. CDR1 and CDR2 from the germline V gene are KGHSH and LQKENI. The TCR originated in a woman aged 40 to 49 in good health and CMV-seropositive. The J gene is TRBJ2-7, the V gene TRBV18, with 8 nucleotides matching TRBD2. The specimen was PBMCs. The CDR3: CASSPGTSGVEQYF. CDR3 sequence (DNA): TGTGCCAGCTCACCCGGGACTAGTGGGGTCGAGCAGTACTTC. Using reference TRBV18 and TRBJ2-7 for the parts outside the CDR3, the full variable domain is NAGVMQNPRHLVRRRGQEARLRCSPMKGHSHVYWYRQLPEEGLKFMVYLQKENIIDESGMPKERFSAEFPKEGPSILRIQQVVRGDSAAYFCASSPGTSGVEQYFGPGTRLTVT.